The 5 T cell receptor beta chains below come from one sample, sequenced in a study of shared clonotypes between healthy human individuals. The method was immunoSEQ multiplex PCR; TCRdb's version includes in-frame clones alone and lacks a portion of them. The sample consists of 1,500,000 or so clones, around 98.5% of them appearing once. The sample consisted of naive CD4+ T cells sorted from blood. Subset of the sample: CD45RA+ positively selected. The receptors come from a man aged 25 to 40 in good health.

The chain links TRBV9 to TRBJ2-7; D may correspond to TRBD1 or TRBD2 (5 bases each). Germline assignment: CDR1 SGDLS and CDR2 YYNGEE. The CDR3 runs to 13 residues. The ends were cut back, 0 bases at V and 7 bases at J, with 11 bases in the middle. CDR3: CASSVGLGDEQYF. In DNA, the CDR3 is TGTGCCAGCAGCGTAGGGTTGGGGGATGAGCAGTACTTC.

V usage is TRBV30 and J usage is TRBJ1-5; a weak D match, TRBD1 (6 bases). V lost 2 bases and J 3 bases, leaving 14 bases between the germline ends. This CDR3 is built from 15 residues. CDR1 and CDR2 from the germline V gene are GTSNPN and SVGIG (reference sequence). For the CDR3, the DNA is TGTGCCTGGAGTCCTAGGGGGTCCCCCAATCAGCCCCAGCATTTT. Translating gives CAWSPRGSPNQPQHF.

This clone has only one observation. V and J are TRBV11-3 and TRBJ2-7; D not resolved. The CDR3 is 13 amino acids. The germline V gene has CDR1 SGHNT and CDR2 YENEEA. The V end was cut by 1 base, the J end by 3 bases, with 7 bases between. The CDR3 sequence is CASSLGIDYEQYF. In DNA, the CDR3 is TGTGCCAGCAGCTTAGGTATCGACTACGAGCAGTACTTC.

The J gene is TRBJ2-7, the V gene TRBV28; no clear D gene. Germline V gene data show CDR1 as MDHEN and CDR2 as SYDVKM. The CDR3 covers 11 residues. V lost 6 bases to trimming and J lost 7 bases, with 10 bases between them. The CDR3 loop reads CASREIGEQYF. The CDR3 bases are TGTGCCAGCAGAGAAATTGGGGAGCAGTACTTC.

This clone was seen only once. The chain links TRBV5-4 to TRBJ1-2; D is possibly TRBD1 (6 bases). Trimming pared 2 bases from V and 4 bases from J, leaving 18 bases between. The germline V gene encodes CDR1 SGHNT and CDR2 YYREEE (reference sequence). CDR3 size: 16 residues. The CDR3 sequence: CASSFVLGAPGYGYTF. The CDR3 DNA reads TGTGCCAGCAGCTTCGTGCTGGGGGCGCCAGGCTATGGCTACACCTTC.